A single sample is the source of the 17 T cell receptor beta chains below, sequenced in a study of T cell responses to AZD1222 COVID-19 vaccine. Clones were read by immunoSEQ multiplex PCR, and TCRdb kept only the in-frame ones, dropping some. The sample has approximately 110,000 clones, approximately 88% seen once. The sample here was peripheral blood, taken on day 0 of MenACWY control vaccination. The receptors here all came from an adult in good health.

The V and J genes are TRBV10-3 and TRBJ2-4; 12 bases are shared with TRBD1. The CDR3 contains 14 residues. V lost 10 bases, J lost 7 bases, and 8 bases stayed unmatched. From germline, CDR1 is ENHRY and CDR2 SYGVKD. Here the CDR3 reads CATGTGGMSNIQYF. CDR3 coding DNA: TGTGCCACTGGGACAGGGGGCATGAGTAACATTCAGTACTTC.

The chain links TRBV28 to TRBJ2-3; 12 nucleotides match TRBD2. Per germline, CDR1 MDHEN and CDR2 SYDVKM. This CDR3 contains 18 residues. V lost 5 bases and J lost 3; bases outside the gene matches: 12. The CDR3 region is CASSRTGLAGSGTDTQYF. The DNA of the CDR3 is TGTGCCAGCAGTCGTACAGGACTAGCGGGGTCGGGTACAGATACGCAGTATTTT.

This sequence joins TRBV29-1 and TRBJ2-1; D is unclear. This CDR3 spans 12 amino acids. Trimming pared 7 bases from V and 0 bases from J, leaving 7 bases between. Germline CDR1 and CDR2: SQVTM and ANQGSEA. Here the CDR3 reads CSEVSSYNEQFF. CDR3 DNA: TGCAGCGAAGTGTCCTCCTACAATGAGCAGTTCTTC.

This chain uses TRBV6-1 with TRBJ1-1; a weak D match, TRBD1 (6 bases). V lost 2 bases and J 3 bases, leaving 10 bases between the germline ends. This CDR3 contains 14 residues. Germline V CDR1 and CDR2: MNHNS, SASEGT. CDR3 protein: CASSEQGIYTEAFF. CDR3 coding DNA: TGTGCCAGCAGTGAACAGGGGATCTACACTGAAGCTTTCTTT.

This clone was seen only once. V gene TRBV6-5 combines with J gene TRBJ2-1; D assignment may be TRBD1 or TRBD2 (5 bases each). Trimming took off 7 bases at V and 4 bases at J, with 14 bases between the two ends. Germline loops: CDR1 MNHEY, CDR2 SVGAGI. This CDR3 has 14 amino acids. CDR3 amino acids: CASNSGTVYNEQFF. Written as DNA, the CDR3 is TGTGCCAGCAACTCCGGGACCGTATACAATGAGCAGTTCTTC.

V and J are TRBV6-2 or TRBV6-3 and TRBJ2-7; D not resolved. The germline CDR1 and CDR2 sequences are MNHEY and SVGEGT. This CDR3 has 16 amino acids. Between the trimmed V and J ends, which lost 5 bases and 2 bases, there was a span of 19 bases. In DNA form, the CDR3 reads TGTGCCAGCAGTACCTGGGGATCTGTCGACGCCTACGAGCAGTACTTC. Translation gives CASSTWGSVDAYEQYF.

The chain carries TRBV7-2 and TRBJ2-1; D is uncertain. Trimming stripped 0 bases from V and 6 bases from J, with 15 bases between. The CDR3 totals 16 residues. The germline gives CDR1 SGHTA, CDR2 FQGNSA. The CDR3 reads CASSLASPPGLNEQFF. The CDR3, as DNA: TGTGCCAGCAGCTTAGCGAGTCCCCCTGGGCTCAATGAGCAGTTCTTC. Full variable domain (rest looked up from reference TRBV7-2 and TRBJ2-1): GAGVSQSPSNKVTEKGKDVELRCDPISGHTALYWYRQSLGQGLEFLIYFQGNSAPDKSGLPSDRFSAERTGGSVSTLTIQRTQQEDSAVYLCASSLASPPGLNEQFFGPGTRLTVL.

The CDR3 loop reads CATQHRVYDEQYF. CDR3 DNA: TGTGCCACTCAGCACAGGGTTTACGACGAGCAGTACTTC. The chain has TRBV15 and TRBJ2-7; a possible D gene is TRBD1 (6 bases). Germline V lookup: CDR1 LNHNV, CDR2 YYDKDF (reference sequence). The CDR3 runs to 13 residues. The germline V and J ends were trimmed by 9 bases and 5 bases, with 17 bases remaining between them.

This chain uses TRBV30 with TRBJ1-3; unclear D gene. This CDR3 comprises 14 residues. V dropped 4 bases and J dropped 3 bases, with 13 bases sitting between them. Germline V CDR1 and CDR2: GTSNPN, SVGIG (reference sequence). The CDR3 nucleotides are TGTGCCTGGAACCCCGGTGGGGTTGGAAACACCATATATTTT. This sequence encodes CAWNPGGVGNTIYF.

The genes are TRBV20-1 and TRBJ2-3; no clear D gene. From germline, CDR1 is DFQATT and CDR2 SNEGSKA (reference sequence). CDR3 size: 15 residues. V was clipped by 3 bases and J by 0 bases, with 13 bases between them. The CDR3 DNA sequence: TGCAGTGCTAGTAGCCGTACCACTAGCACAGATACGCAGTATTTT. This translates into CSASSRTTSTDTQYF.

This clone was recorded at least ten times. This chain joins TRBV7-9 and TRBJ1-6; D is ambiguous. Germline values: CDR1 SEHNR, CDR2 FQNEAQ (reference sequence). This CDR3 comprises 15 residues. Trimming shortened V by 1 base and J by 8 bases, and 12 bases separated the two germline ends. The CDR3 region is CASSLGALRDSPLHF. Here the CDR3 DNA reads TGTGCCAGCAGCTTAGGCGCTTTGCGGGATTCACCCCTCCACTTT. The whole variable domain, remainder taken from reference TRBV7-9 and TRBJ1-6, is DTGVSQNPRHKITKRGQNVTFRCDPISEHNRLYWYRQTLGQGPEFLTYFQNEAQLEKSRLLSDRFSAERPKGSFSTLEIQRTEQGDSAMYLCASSLGALRDSPLHFGNGTRLTVT.

The rearrangement links TRBV19 to TRBJ2-7; no clear D. V lost 3 bases and J 1 base, leaving 13 bases between the germline ends. CDR1 and CDR2 (germline): LNHDA, SQIVND (reference sequence). The CDR3 extends over 15 amino acids. Here the CDR3 reads CASSISPQSSYEQYF. The CDR3 DNA reads as TGTGCCAGTAGTATCTCCCCCCAATCATCCTACGAGCAGTACTTC.

This chain joins TRBV6-2 or TRBV6-3 and TRBJ2-3, with D maybe TRBD2 (5 bases). CDR1 and CDR2 from the germline V gene are MNHEY and SVGEGT. This CDR3 comprises 18 residues. Trimming took 7 bases from V and 4 from J, leaving 27 bases between them. Here the CDR3 DNA reads TGTGCCAGCACCCCCCTCGGTATTCTGCAGGCGGGCCCAGATACGCAGTATTTT. This sequence encodes CASTPLGILQAGPDTQYF.

This chain uses TRBV29-1 with TRBJ2-1; D is unresolved. The V gene's germline CDR1 is SQVTM and CDR2 ANQGSEA. The CDR3 has 13 residues. Trimming removed 7 bases at V and 4 bases at J, with 14 bases between. The CDR3 protein is CSGQMAGYNEQFF. The CDR3 bases are TGCAGCGGCCAAATGGCCGGTTACAATGAGCAGTTCTTC.

The chain has TRBV7-8 and TRBJ2-1; 11 positions agree with TRBD2. Unmatched junction bases numbered 6, after V lost 1 base and J lost 4 bases. This CDR3 contains 17 residues. CDR1 is SGHVS and CDR2 is FQNEAQ in the germline V gene. The CDR3 region has the DNA TGTGCCAGCAGCTTAGGGCGACTAGCGGGAAGATACAATGAGCAGTTCTTC. Residues: CASSLGRLAGRYNEQFF.

The rearrangement joins TRBV3-1 (or the pseudogene TRBV3-2) to TRBJ1-2; perhaps TRBD1 as D (5 bases). Germline assignment: CDR1 LGHDT and CDR2 YNNKEL (reference sequence). Trimming removed 3 bases at V and 1 base at J, with 15 bases between. This CDR3 region has 16 residues. CDR3 DNA sequence: TGTGCCAGCAGCCACGCAGGGTCCGGTGGTAACTATGGCTACACCTTC. Translated, it gives CASSHAGSGGNYGYTF.

This clone was detected a few times. The chain joins TRBV30 to TRBJ2-7; TRBD1 agrees at 7 bases. Looked up from germline, CDR1 is GTSNPN and CDR2 is SVGIG (reference sequence). CDR3 length equals 16 residues. The V and J ends lost 0 bases and 3 bases, in that order; junction bases with no gene match: 11. In DNA form, the CDR3 reads TGTGCCTGGAGTGTGCGGACAGGCTTAAGAGGCTACGAGCAGTACTTC. Residues: CAWSVRTGLRGYEQYF.